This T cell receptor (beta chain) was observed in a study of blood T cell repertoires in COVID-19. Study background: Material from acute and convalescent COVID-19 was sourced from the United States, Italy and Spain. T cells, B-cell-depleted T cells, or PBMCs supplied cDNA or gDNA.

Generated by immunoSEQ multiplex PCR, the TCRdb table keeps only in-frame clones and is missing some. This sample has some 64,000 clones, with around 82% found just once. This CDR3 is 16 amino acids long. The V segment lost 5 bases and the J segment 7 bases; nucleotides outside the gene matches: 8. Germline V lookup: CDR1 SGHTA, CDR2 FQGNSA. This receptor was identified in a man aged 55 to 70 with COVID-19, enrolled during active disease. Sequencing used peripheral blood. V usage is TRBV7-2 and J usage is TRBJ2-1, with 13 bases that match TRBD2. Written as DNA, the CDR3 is TGTGCCAGCAGCCAAGGACTAGCGGGGGCTAAGAATGAGCAGTTCTTC. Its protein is CASSQGLAGAKNEQFF.